These 4 T cell receptor beta chains originate from one sample sequenced in a study of blood T cell repertoires in COVID-19. Sequenced by immunoSEQ multiplex PCR; TCRdb stores in-frame clones only, minus some. The sample yields 100,000 to 150,000 clones, 75% to 90% seen once. The sample comprised peripheral blood. The receptors shown here come from a man between 45 and 60 years old with active or convalescent COVID-19.

J is TRBJ2-7 and V is TRBV5-1, with a weak D call TRBD2 (5 bases). V was clipped by 4 bases and J by 0 bases, with 11 bases between them. Looked up from germline, CDR1 is SGHRS and CDR2 is YFSETQ. The CDR3 consists of 14 residues. The CDR3 region has the DNA TGCGCCAGCAGCCCCGGGGTGGGCTCCTACGAGCAGTACTTC. Its protein is CASSPGVGSYEQYF.

The chain is built from TRBV2 and TRBJ2-5; D uncertain. Trimming took off 6 bases at V and 2 bases at J, with 16 bases between the two ends. CDR3 length equals 15 residues. Germline V lookup: CDR1 SNHLY, CDR2 FYNNEI. This CDR3 is CASRAAFAIQETQYF. The CDR3 nucleotides are TGTGCCAGCAGAGCTGCTTTCGCCATTCAAGAGACCCAGTACTTC.

This rearrangement joins TRBV11-2 to TRBJ2-1; TRBD2 aligns across 8 bases. The CDR3 totals 15 residues. Trimming cost V 6 bases and J 7 bases; bases outside gene matches: 11. Germline V gives CDR1 SGHAT, CDR2 FQNNGV. The CDR3: CASSSNLGTSNEQFF. DNA for the CDR3: TGTGCCAGCAGTTCAAACCTCGGGACTAGTAATGAGCAGTTCTTC.

This rearrangement joins TRBV28 to TRBJ2-5; perhaps TRBD1 as D (5 bases). This CDR3 is built from 12 residues. The germline CDR1 and CDR2 sequences are MDHEN and SYDVKM. The V and J ends lost 8 bases and 1 base respectively, with 8 bases between them. CDR3 nucleotides: TGTGCCAGCTCCCAGGGCCAAGAGACCCAGTACTTC. Protein product: CASSQGQETQYF.